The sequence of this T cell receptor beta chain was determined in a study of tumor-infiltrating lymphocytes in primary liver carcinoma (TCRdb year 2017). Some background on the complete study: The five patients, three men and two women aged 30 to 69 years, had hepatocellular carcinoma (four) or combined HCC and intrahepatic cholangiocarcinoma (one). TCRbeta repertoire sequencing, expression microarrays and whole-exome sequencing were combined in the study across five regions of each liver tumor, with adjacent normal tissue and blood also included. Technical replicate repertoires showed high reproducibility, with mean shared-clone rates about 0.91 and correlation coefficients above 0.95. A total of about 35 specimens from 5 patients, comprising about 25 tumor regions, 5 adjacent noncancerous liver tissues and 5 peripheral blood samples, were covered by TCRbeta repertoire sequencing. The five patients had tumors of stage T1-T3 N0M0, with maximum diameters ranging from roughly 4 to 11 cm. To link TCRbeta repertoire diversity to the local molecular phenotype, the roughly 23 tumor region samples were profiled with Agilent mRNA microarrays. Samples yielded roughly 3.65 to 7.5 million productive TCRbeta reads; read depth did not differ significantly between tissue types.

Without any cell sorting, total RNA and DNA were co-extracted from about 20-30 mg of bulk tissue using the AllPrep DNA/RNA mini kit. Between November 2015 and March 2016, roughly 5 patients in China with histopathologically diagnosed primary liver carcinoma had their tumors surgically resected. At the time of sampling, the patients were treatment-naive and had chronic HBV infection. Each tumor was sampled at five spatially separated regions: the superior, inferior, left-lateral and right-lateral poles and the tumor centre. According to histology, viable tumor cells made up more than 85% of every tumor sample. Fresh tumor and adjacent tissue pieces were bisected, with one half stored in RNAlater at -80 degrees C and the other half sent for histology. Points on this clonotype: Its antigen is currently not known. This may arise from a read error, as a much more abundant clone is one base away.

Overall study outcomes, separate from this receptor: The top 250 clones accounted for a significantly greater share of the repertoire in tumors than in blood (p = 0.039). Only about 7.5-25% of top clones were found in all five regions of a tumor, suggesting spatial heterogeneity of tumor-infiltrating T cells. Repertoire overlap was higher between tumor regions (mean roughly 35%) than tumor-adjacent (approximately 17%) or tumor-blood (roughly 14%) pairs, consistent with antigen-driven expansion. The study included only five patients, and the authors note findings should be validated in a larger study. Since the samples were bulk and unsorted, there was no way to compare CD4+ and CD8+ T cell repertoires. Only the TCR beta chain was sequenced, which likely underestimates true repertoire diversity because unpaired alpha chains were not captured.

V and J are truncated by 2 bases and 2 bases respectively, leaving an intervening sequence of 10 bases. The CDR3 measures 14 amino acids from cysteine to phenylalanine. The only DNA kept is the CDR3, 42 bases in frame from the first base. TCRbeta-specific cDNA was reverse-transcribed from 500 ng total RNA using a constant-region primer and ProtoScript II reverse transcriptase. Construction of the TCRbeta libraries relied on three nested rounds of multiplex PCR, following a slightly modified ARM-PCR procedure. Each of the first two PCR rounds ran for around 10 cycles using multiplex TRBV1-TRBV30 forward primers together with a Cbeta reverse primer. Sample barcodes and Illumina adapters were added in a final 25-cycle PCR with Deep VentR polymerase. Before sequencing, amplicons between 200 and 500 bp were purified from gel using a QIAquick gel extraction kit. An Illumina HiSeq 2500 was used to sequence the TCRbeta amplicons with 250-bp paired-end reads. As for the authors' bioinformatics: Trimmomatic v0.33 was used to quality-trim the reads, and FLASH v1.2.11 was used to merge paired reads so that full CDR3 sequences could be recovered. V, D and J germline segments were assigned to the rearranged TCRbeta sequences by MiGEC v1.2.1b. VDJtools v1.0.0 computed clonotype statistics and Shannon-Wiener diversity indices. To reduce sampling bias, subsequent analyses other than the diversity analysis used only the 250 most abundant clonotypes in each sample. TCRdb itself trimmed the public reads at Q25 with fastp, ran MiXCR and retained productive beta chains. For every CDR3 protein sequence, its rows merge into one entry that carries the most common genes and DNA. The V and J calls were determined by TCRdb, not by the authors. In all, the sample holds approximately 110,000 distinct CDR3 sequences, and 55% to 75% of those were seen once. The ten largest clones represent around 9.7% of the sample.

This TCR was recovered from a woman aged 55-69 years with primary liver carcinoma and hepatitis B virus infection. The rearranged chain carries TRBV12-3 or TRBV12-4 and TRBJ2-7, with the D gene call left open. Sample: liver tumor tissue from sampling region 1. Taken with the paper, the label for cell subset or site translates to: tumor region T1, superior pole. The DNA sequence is TGTGCCAGCAGTTTATTCCATGGCCCCTACGAGCAGTACTTC. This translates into CASSLFHGPYEQYF.